The source of this T cell receptor (beta chain) is a study of healthy donors' naive CD4 and CD8 T cells. A linear amplification protocol produced the TCR libraries from roughly 0.5 ug of total RNA. TCRdb re-called the reads with MiXCR, one entry per CDR3 protein. The sample lists roughly 200,000 distinct CDR3 sequences; 65% to 80% were seen once. Per the germline V gene, CDR1 is SNHLY and CDR2 is FYNNEI. With 4 bases clipped from V and 1 base from J, the junction kept 3 bases outside the gene matches. The CDR3 runs to 14 residues. This clonotype was sampled from a pool of human donors in good health; the sample pools cells from several healthy donors. The sample comprised naive CD4+ and CD8+ T cells sorted from blood, pooled from several donors. V usage is TRBV2 and J usage is TRBJ1-1, with 7 bases identical to TRBD1. The DNA for the CDR3 is TGTGCCAGCAGTGGGGACAGAAAGAACACTGAAGCTTTCTTT. This encodes CASSGDRKNTEAFF.